This passage covers 11 T cell receptor beta chains from one sample sequenced in a study of blood T cell repertoires in COVID-19. Profiling relied on immunoSEQ multiplex PCR, and the TCRdb table lists in-frame clones only, not all of them. This repertoire shows roughly 39,000 clones, about 82% found once; its top ten account for approximately 10%. Source material: peripheral blood. These receptors originate from a human donor in a cohort sampled during active COVID-19.

V gene TRBV12-5 combines with J gene TRBJ2-4; the match to TRBD1 covers 8 bases. Germline assignment: CDR1 LGHNT and CDR2 FRNRAP. This CDR3 has 16 residues. V was pared by 5 bases and J by 4 bases, with 10 bases of the junction left unmatched. The CDR3 nucleotides are TGTGCTAGTGGTCTAACGACCGGGACAGGAAAAAACATTCAGTACTTC. Translating gives CASGLTTGTGKNIQYF.

This chain connects TRBV11-3 to TRBJ2-3; the D gene is possibly TRBD1 (6 bases). Deletions cut 5 bases from V and 1 base from J, with 10 bases between. The CDR3 totals 14 residues. Germline loops: CDR1 SGHNT, CDR2 YENEEA. CDR3 in amino acids: CASSRGSGTDTQYF. In DNA form, the CDR3 reads TGTGCCAGCAGCAGGGGGTCTGGCACAGATACGCAGTATTTT.

The genes are TRBV6-2 or TRBV6-3 and TRBJ2-2, with D possibly TRBD1 on 6 matching bases. Trimming stripped 3 bases from V and 7 bases from J, with 9 bases between. In germline, CDR1 is MNHEY, CDR2 SVGEGT. The CDR3 totals 13 residues. CDR3 coding DNA: TGTGCCAGCAGTTATCAGGGGCGCGGGGAGCTGTTTTTT. As protein: CASSYQGRGELFF.

This clone has a single count. This rearrangement joins TRBV4-2 to TRBJ2-1; the match to TRBD2 covers 9 bases. CDR3 length: 17 amino acids. Germline-derived CDR1 and CDR2 are LGHNA and YNFKEQ. Unmatched junction bases numbered 8, after V lost 0 bases and J lost 5 bases. CDR3 sequence reads: CASSQDRASGTDNEQFF. The CDR3 region has the DNA TGTGCCAGCAGCCAAGATCGGGCTAGCGGGACCGACAATGAGCAGTTCTTC.

This chain links TRBV19 with TRBJ2-1; possible D gene TRBD1, 5 bases. This CDR3 comprises 15 residues. Germline-derived CDR1 and CDR2 are LNHDA and SQIVND (reference sequence). V lost 7 bases, J lost 6 bases, and 19 bases lay in between. The CDR3 region is CASNSGYGKINEQFF. CDR3 in DNA: TGTGCCAGTAACTCAGGGTACGGAAAGATCAATGAGCAGTTCTTC.

The rearrangement uses TRBV5-6 and TRBJ2-1; tentative D call: TRBD2 (5 bases). V lost 4 bases and J 7 bases, leaving 18 bases between the germline ends. This CDR3 has 15 residues. Germline V gene lookup returns CDR1 SGHDT and CDR2 YYEEEE. As DNA, the CDR3 is TGTGCCAGCAGCGCTGCCGGGATCATGGCAAATGAGCAGTTCTTC. As protein: CASSAAGIMANEQFF.

The rearrangement links TRBV10-3 to TRBJ2-1; 7 bases line up with TRBD2. After removal of 4 bases from V and 5 bases from J, the junction contained 2 bases not matched to a gene. The CDR3 length is 13 residues. Germline CDR1 reads ENHRY; CDR2 reads SYGVKD. The DNA of the CDR3 is TGTGCCATCAGTGCCCGGGAGGACAATGAGCAGTTCTTC. Translating gives CAISAREDNEQFF.

The chain recombines TRBV5-1 with TRBJ2-1; the match to TRBD1 covers 7 bases. Germline CDR1 and CDR2: SGHRS and YFSETQ. This CDR3 contains 13 residues. V gave up 4 bases and J gave up 6 bases; unmatched junction bases: 4. CDR3 DNA: TGCGCCAGCAGCAGGGACAGCCTCAATGAGCAGTTCTTC. It codes for CASSRDSLNEQFF.

The rearrangement uses TRBV18 and TRBJ1-2, with a possible D match to TRBD1 (5 bases). CDR1 KGHSH and CDR2 LQKENI come from the germline V gene. The CDR3 runs 12 residues. Trimming removed 3 bases from V and 8 bases from J, with 10 bases in between. Here the CDR3 reads CASSPRRGGYTF. Here the CDR3 DNA reads TGTGCCAGCTCACCCCGGAGGGGCGGCTACACCTTC.

The J gene is TRBJ2-2, the V gene TRBV12-3 or TRBV12-4; D is perhaps TRBD2 (6 bases). The CDR3 totals 12 residues. Trimming took off 8 bases at V and 5 bases at J, with 9 bases between the two ends. The CDR3 loop reads CASCGETGELFF. CDR3 nucleotides: TGTGCCAGCTGCGGGGAGACCGGGGAGCTGTTTTTT.

This clone showed up just once. This chain uses TRBV5-1 with TRBJ2-2; D is perhaps TRBD1 (6 bases). The CDR3 has 15 amino acids. Trimming took off 5 bases at V and 4 bases at J, with 15 bases between the two ends. Germline lookup yields CDR1 SGHRS and CDR2 YFSETQ. The CDR3 nucleotides read TGCGCCAGCAGACCAGCAGGGGTTCCCACCGGGGAGCTGTTTTTT. Its protein product is CASRPAGVPTGELFF.